The clone carrying this TCR beta chain has only a few counts. Its matching antigen is unknown. Trimming took 5 bases from V and 0 from J, leaving 11 bases between them. This CDR3 contains 15 residues. Germline V gene lookup returns CDR1 KGHSH and CDR2 LQKENI. The record originates from a study of T cells after yellow fever vaccination. Study summary: SMART-Seq v4 Ultra Low Input served to prepare low-cell-number fractions. Whole-study results and caveats: Contamination by abundant bulk-population clonotypes could be present in FACS-sorted repertoires. Clonotypes appearing in both CD4 and CD8 compartments existed, and their share was small.

Making TCR cDNA involved 5'RACE template switching, which added UMIs and a universal primer site. TCRdb used MiXCR to reprocess the 5' RACE reads, holding one entry per CDR3 protein. The table shows roughly 400,000 distinct CDR3 sequences, with about 19% occurring only once. The material was PBMCs, obtained before the yellow fever booster vaccination. This TCR derives from a man younger than 30 who received the YFV17D yellow fever vaccine. The chain employs TRBV18 and TRBJ1-5; possibly TRBD1 for D (5 bases). The CDR3 spells CASSGGRSSNQPQHF. CDR3 in DNA: TGTGCCAGCTCAGGGGGGAGAAGTAGCAATCAGCCCCAGCATTTT.